This TCR beta chain was recorded in a study of regulatory T cells in long-lasting Graves disease. Study-wide context: Under 3 months of antithyroid drugs had been taken by newly diagnosed Graves' patients.

V lost 3 bases and J lost 4, with 16 bases in between. The CDR3 is 16 amino acids. The germline V gene encodes CDR1 LNHDA and CDR2 SQIVND (reference sequence). The time point denotes: newly diagnosed GD, antithyroid drugs for less than 3 months. The authors made the TCR library using RNA they extracted from PBMCs. The patient group derived from an endocrinology department in Xi'an, China. CDR3-region Arm-PCR and iRepertoire HTBI primers produced the TCR beta libraries. TCRdb re-analysed the multiplex PCR reads in MiXCR, keeping a single row per CDR3 protein. The profile shows 680,000 or so distinct CDR3 sequences, 16% of them singletons. This sample also belongs to another study, concerning T cells in Graves' hyperthyroidism and ophthalmopathy. From that second work: Patients were aged 18 to 65, had disease duration under 2 months, and had newly diagnosed hyperthyroidism. Before onset, by a median of around 6.1 months, the model predicted ophthalmopathy.

The sequenced sample was peripheral blood mononuclear cells (PBMCs), obtained at new diagnosis, from a patient treated with antithyroid drugs. The chain uses TRBV19 and TRBJ2-1; D remains unclear. The sequence was obtained from a woman aged 30 to 39 with Graves disease. The CDR3 region has the DNA TGTGCCAGTAGTATCTCGGCTCACCTGGGGTACAATGAGCAGTTCTTC. Translation: CASSISAHLGYNEQFF.